The 29 T cell receptor beta chains reported below all come from one sample, sequenced in a study of blood T cell repertoires in COVID-19. Sequencing used immunoSEQ multiplex PCR; TCRdb keeps in-frame clones, though not all of them. The sample lists under 85,000 clones, about 81% occurring once. Material for sequencing was peripheral blood. The receptors shown here come from a man of 80 years or more with acute or convalescent COVID-19.

V and J are TRBV24-1 and TRBJ2-5; 7 nucleotides line up with TRBD1. The CDR3 is made up of 15 amino acids. The germline V gene has CDR1 KGHDR and CDR2 SFDVKD. V lost 5 bases, J lost 5 bases, and 10 bases stayed unmatched. The CDR3 reads CATSGDRVSPETQYF. CDR3 DNA sequence: TGTGCCACCAGTGGTGACAGGGTTAGTCCGGAGACCCAGTACTTC.

V gene TRBV4-2 combines with J gene TRBJ1-2; 7 nucleotides match TRBD1. V lost 4 bases, J lost 1 base, and 9 bases stayed unmatched. In germline, CDR1 is LGHNA, CDR2 YNFKEQ. The CDR3 has 16 amino acids. Here the CDR3 reads CASSPETGTHNYGYTF. CDR3 nucleotides: TGTGCCAGCAGCCCTGAGACAGGGACCCATAACTATGGCTACACCTTC.

The chain recombines TRBV19 with TRBJ1-2, with TRBD1 as a possible D gene (6 bases). There are 17 residues in the CDR3. Trimming took off 6 bases at V and 0 bases at J, with 20 bases between the two ends. The germline V gene has CDR1 LNHDA and CDR2 SQIVND (reference sequence). CDR3 region: CASRETGTMTTNYGYTF. The CDR3 bases are TGTGCCAGTAGGGAAACCGGGACAATGACTACTAACTATGGCTACACCTTC.

The rearrangement links TRBV6-5 to TRBJ1-1, with D possibly being TRBD1 (5 bases). Germline values: CDR1 MNHEY, CDR2 SVGAGI. V was clipped by 6 bases and J by 9 bases, with 14 bases between them. The CDR3 sequence is 12 residues long. CDR3 region: CASSRPTDQAFF. The CDR3 coding sequence is TGTGCCAGCAGCCGGCCGACAGATCAAGCTTTCTTT.

The V and J genes are TRBV6-2 or TRBV6-3 and TRBJ1-2; D unclear. The germline V gene has CDR1 MNHEY and CDR2 SVGEGT. The V end was cut by 4 bases, the J end by 7 bases, with 16 bases between. The CDR3 is made up of 14 amino acids. The CDR3, as DNA: TGTGCCAGCAGTTTCCGGGGATCGGATGGTGGCTACACCTTC. This gives the protein CASSFRGSDGGYTF.

The chain links TRBV6-5 to TRBJ2-7; a possible D gene is TRBD2 (7 bases). V dropped 4 bases and J dropped 2 bases, with 12 bases sitting between them. The CDR3 is made up of 14 amino acids. From germline, CDR1 is MNHEY and CDR2 SVGAGI. CDR3 protein: CASSSGGGPYEQYF. The CDR3 DNA reads TGTGCCAGCAGTTCTGGGGGGGGCCCCTACGAGCAGTACTTC.

The chain uses TRBV19 and TRBJ1-6; 7 bases are a match to TRBD1. CDR3 size: 14 residues. The germline V gene encodes CDR1 LNHDA and CDR2 SQIVND (reference sequence). V lost 5 bases to trimming and J lost 9 bases; unmatched junction nucleotides: 7. CDR3: CASSRIRDSSPLHF. The CDR3 DNA is TGTGCCAGTAGTCGAATCCGGGACAGTTCACCCCTCCACTTT.

The V call is TRBV2, the J call TRBJ1-2; unclear D gene. The CDR3 has 14 amino acids. Looked up from germline, CDR1 is SNHLY and CDR2 is FYNNEI. V lost 6 bases and J lost 3, with 14 bases in between. In nucleotides, the CDR3 is TGTGCCAGCAGGACTTGGGAGATTGACTATGGCTACACCTTC. This gives the protein CASRTWEIDYGYTF.

V gene TRBV7-2 combines with J gene TRBJ2-7, with 8 positions matching TRBD2. CDR3 length equals 14 residues. V was pared by 9 bases and J by 4 bases, with 11 bases of the junction left unmatched. Germline assignment: CDR1 SGHTA and CDR2 FQGNSA. This CDR3 reads CASTTGGSLYEQYF. The DNA for the CDR3 is TGTGCCAGTACCACGGGGGGGAGTCTATACGAGCAGTACTTC.

The table lists this clone with a few counts. The genes are TRBV19 and TRBJ1-5; possible D gene TRBD1, 5 bases. The CDR3 has 16 amino acids. Germline V CDR1 and CDR2: LNHDA, SQIVND (reference sequence). The V and J ends lost 1 base and 2 bases respectively, with 12 bases between them. CDR3 loop: CASSIVPGGGNQPQHF. The CDR3 DNA follows: TGTGCCAGTAGTATAGTCCCTGGGGGGGGCAATCAGCCCCAGCATTTT.

This rearrangement joins TRBV7-8 to TRBJ2-7; 9 bases are shared with TRBD2. The CDR3 runs to 15 residues. Per the germline V gene, CDR1 is SGHVS and CDR2 is FQNEAQ. With 5 bases clipped from V and 0 bases from J, the junction kept 5 bases outside the gene matches. CDR3 amino acids: CASSARLAVSYEQYF. Here the CDR3 DNA reads TGTGCCAGCAGCGCCAGACTAGCGGTCTCCTACGAGCAGTACTTC.

This clone was observed a few times. The rearrangement links TRBV3-1 (or the pseudogene TRBV3-2) to TRBJ2-1; 8 nucleotides agree with TRBD2. With 7 bases clipped from V and 8 bases from J, the junction kept 13 bases outside the gene matches. The germline V gene encodes CDR1 LGHDT and CDR2 YNNKEL (reference sequence). The CDR3 is 15 amino acids. CDR3 DNA: TGTGCCAGCACCCGCCTAGCGGGCCAAGAGGATGAGCAGTTCTTC. This translates into CASTRLAGQEDEQFF.

This rearrangement joins TRBV7-2 to TRBJ1-1; D ambiguous. The CDR3 extends over 13 amino acids. V lost 3 bases, J lost 1 base, and 6 bases lay in between. Germline V lookup: CDR1 SGHTA, CDR2 FQGNSA. CDR3 loop: CASSLNGNTEAFF. The CDR3, as DNA: TGTGCCAGCAGCTTGAACGGGAACACTGAAGCTTTCTTT.

This clone showed up just a few times. This chain links TRBV27 with TRBJ1-2; maybe TRBD1 (5 bases). The germline V gene has CDR1 MNHEY and CDR2 SMNVEV (reference sequence). This CDR3 has 17 amino acids. V gave up 5 bases and J gave up 4 bases, with 23 bases separating them. This chain's CDR3 is CASSPRGTGSPGYGYTF. The DNA of the CDR3 is TGTGCCAGCAGTCCAAGGGGAACCGGGTCGCCTGGCTATGGCTACACCTTC.

The chain joins TRBV7-9 to TRBJ1-1, with D maybe TRBD1 (6 bases). V was trimmed by 1 base and J by 4 bases, leaving 13 bases between them. Per germline, CDR1 SEHNR and CDR2 FQNEAQ (reference sequence). The CDR3 is 15 residues long. CDR3 sequence reads: CASSLGTGWSTEAFF. Here the CDR3 DNA reads TGTGCCAGCAGCTTAGGAACAGGGTGGAGCACTGAAGCTTTCTTT.

This clone was counted a few times. CDR3 protein: CASSRRDRPYGYTF. The CDR3 DNA reads as TGTGCCAGCAGCCGACGGGACAGACCATATGGCTACACCTTC. The chain carries TRBV5-8 and TRBJ1-2; 7 bases line up with TRBD1. The CDR3 is made up of 14 amino acids. The germline V gene encodes CDR1 SGHTS and CDR2 YDEGEE. The junction had 8 bases not matched to a gene; V was cut back by 4 bases and J by 5 bases.

V is TRBV19 and J is TRBJ2-3, with 7 bases that match TRBD2. Per germline, CDR1 LNHDA and CDR2 SQIVND (reference sequence). The junction had 17 bases not matched to a gene; V was cut back by 2 bases and J by 6 bases. This CDR3 is built from 18 residues. The DNA of the CDR3 is TGTGCCAGTAGTATAAGGCCCCTTCTGGCGGGAGTGGCCGATACGCAGTATTTT. Protein sequence: CASSIRPLLAGVADTQYF.

V usage is TRBV10-3 and J usage is TRBJ2-5, with 15 nucleotides matching TRBD2. The germline CDR1 and CDR2 sequences are ENHRY and SYGVKD. There are 13 residues in the CDR3. V lost 8 bases, J lost 5 bases, and 0 bases stayed unmatched. As DNA, the CDR3 is TGTGCCATCGGACTAGCGGGGGGGGAGACCCAGTACTTC. Translated: CAIGLAGGETQYF.

This chain connects TRBV19 to TRBJ2-3; TRBD2 agrees at 10 bases. J gave up 0 bases and V 9 bases, and 6 bases lay outside the gene matches. Looked up from germline, CDR1 is LNHDA and CDR2 is SQIVND (reference sequence). The length of the CDR3 is 15 residues. The CDR3, as DNA: TGTGCCAGCGGGGAGACTAGCGGGAGCACAGATACGCAGTATTTT. This sequence encodes CASGETSGSTDTQYF. Variable domain in full (rest from reference TRBV19 and TRBJ2-3): DGGITQSPKYLFRKEGQNVTLSCEQNLNHDAMYWYRQDPGQGLRLIYYSQIVNDFQKGDIAEGYSVSREKKESFPLTVTSAQKNPTAFYLCASGETSGSTDTQYFGPGTRLTVL.

The chain recombines TRBV7-2 with TRBJ2-5; D might be TRBD2 (6 bases). The germline V gene encodes CDR1 SGHTA and CDR2 FQGNSA. CDR3 length: 15 residues. Trimming shortened V by 0 bases and J by 3 bases, and 11 bases separated the two germline ends. The CDR3 nucleotides read TGTGCCAGCAGCTTAGCGGGACTGACGGAAGAGACCCAGTACTTC. This gives the protein CASSLAGLTEETQYF.

This clone was detected once. In nucleotides, the CDR3 is TGTGCCTGGAGTGTTGGGCCCGGGGAGCTGTTTTTT. Amino acids: CAWSVGPGELFF. The genes are TRBV30 and TRBJ2-2, with D unclear. With 0 bases removed from V and 6 bases from J, the gap between germline ends came to 5 bases. Germline loops: CDR1 GTSNPN, CDR2 SVGIG (reference sequence). The CDR3 runs to 12 residues.

The chain couples TRBV5-1 to TRBJ2-5; TRBD1 aligns across 11 bases. CDR3 size: 18 residues. The V gene's germline CDR1 is SGHRS and CDR2 YFSETQ. Trimming took 1 base from V and 4 from J; bases not matched to a gene: 12. The CDR3 protein is CASSLRSKGQGVRETQYF. The CDR3 coding sequence is TGCGCCAGCAGCTTGAGGTCGAAGGGACAGGGGGTTAGAGAGACCCAGTACTTC.

The chain uses TRBV5-1 and TRBJ1-2; 7 bases agree with TRBD1. The CDR3 runs 15 residues. The junction had 7 bases not matched to a gene; V was cut back by 3 bases and J by 2 bases. Germline CDR1 is SGHRS and CDR2 is YFSETQ. The CDR3 region is CASSSLQGRNYGYTF. The CDR3 DNA reads as TGCGCCAGCAGCTCATTACAGGGGAGAAACTATGGCTACACCTTC.

This clone appeared a few times. J is TRBJ1-1 and V is TRBV7-3; no clear D gene. V was trimmed by 1 base and J by 3 bases, leaving 9 bases between them. CDR1 and CDR2 from the germline V gene are SGHTA and FQGTGA. CDR3 length equals 14 residues. CDR3: CASSLSRQDTEAFF. The CDR3 coding sequence is TGTGCCAGCAGCTTAAGCCGGCAGGACACTGAAGCTTTCTTT.

The CDR3 DNA follows: TGTGCCAGCAGCATAACAGGGAGAACCGGGGAGCTGTTTTTT. Protein: CASSITGRTGELFF. The J gene is TRBJ2-2, the V gene TRBV5-4; maybe TRBD1 (6 bases). Trimming stripped 4 bases from V and 5 bases from J, with 12 bases between. Germline CDR1 and CDR2: SGHNT and YYREEE (reference sequence). CDR3 length: 14 residues.

This sequence joins TRBV29-1 and TRBJ1-1, with D tentatively TRBD1 (6 bases). Germline CDR1 is SQVTM and CDR2 is ANQGSEA. V lost 7 bases and J 0 bases, leaving 6 bases between the germline ends. The CDR3 runs to 11 residues. DNA of the CDR3: TGCAGCGCAGGGGTGAACACTGAAGCTTTCTTT. The encoded protein is CSAGVNTEAFF.

The chain carries TRBV27 and TRBJ1-1, with 7 positions matching TRBD1. The CDR3 sequence is 17 residues long. Germline V gene sequence: CDR1 MNHEY, CDR2 SMNVEV (reference sequence). The trim removed 4 bases at V and 5 bases at J, leaving 16 bases unmatched. Here the CDR3 reads CASSSGKQTGEGTEAFF. DNA for the CDR3: TGTGCCAGCAGTTCGGGAAAACAAACAGGGGAAGGAACTGAAGCTTTCTTT.

This sequence joins TRBV5-6 and TRBJ2-3, with D perhaps matching TRBD1 (5 bases). Trimming cost V 3 bases and J 6 bases, with 20 bases left between them. The germline CDR1 and CDR2 sequences are SGHDT and YYEEEE. The CDR3 loop spans 16 amino acids. CDR3 residues: CASSSTRQSPWDTQYF. CDR3 nucleotide sequence: TGTGCCAGCAGCTCAACGCGACAGTCCCCGTGGGATACGCAGTATTTT.

CDR3 region: CASSRGPSGSHEQYF. The DNA of the CDR3 is TGTGCCAGCAGCAGGGGGCCTAGCGGGAGTCACGAGCAGTACTTC. V is TRBV27 and J is TRBJ2-7; TRBD2 matches 10 bases. From germline, CDR1 is MNHEY and CDR2 SMNVEV (reference sequence). With 6 bases clipped from V and 5 bases from J, the junction kept 10 bases outside the gene matches. The length of the CDR3 is 15 residues.